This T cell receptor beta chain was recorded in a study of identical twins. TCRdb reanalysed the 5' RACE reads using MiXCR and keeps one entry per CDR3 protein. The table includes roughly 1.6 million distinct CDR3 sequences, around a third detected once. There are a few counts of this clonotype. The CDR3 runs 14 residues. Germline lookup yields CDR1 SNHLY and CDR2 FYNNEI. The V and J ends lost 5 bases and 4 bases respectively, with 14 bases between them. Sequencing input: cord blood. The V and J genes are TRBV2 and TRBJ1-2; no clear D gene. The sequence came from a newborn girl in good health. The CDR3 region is CASSPDILGYGYTF. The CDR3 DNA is TGTGCCAGCAGTCCCGACATCCTGGGCTATGGCTACACCTTC.